This TCR beta chain was identified in a study of cytomegalovirus exposure and HLA in healthy donors. The PCR used 60 Vbeta and 13 Jbeta primers. The repertoire was sequenced with immunoSEQ multiplex PCR; TCRdb's copy has only in-frame clones and lacks some. The sample consists of about 98,000 clones, around 68% of them appearing once. Germline assignment: CDR1 SGHVS and CDR2 FQNEAQ. This CDR3 is built from 16 residues. V was clipped by 5 bases and J by 2 bases; unmatched bases: 7. This chain links TRBV7-8 with TRBJ1-3; TRBD1 aligns across 9 bases. The sequence came from a man aged 45-65 years in good health and CMV-seronegative. Sequenced input: PBMCs. The CDR3 bases are TGTGCCAGCAGCCCCGGGACAGGGCCCGCTGGAAACACCATATATTTT. Translated, it gives CASSPGTGPAGNTIYF.